Included here is one T cell receptor beta chain sequence, with context. The antigen remains undetermined. The CDR3 has 15 amino acids. Trimming removed 5 bases from V and 6 bases from J; junction bases left unmatched: 11. Germline-derived CDR1 and CDR2 are SGDLS and YYNGEE. This entry is derived from a study of cytomegalovirus exposure and HLA in healthy donors. Findings and limits, study-wide: Later analysis indicated greater clonal expansion among HLA-associated TCR beta chains than among equally common other chains.

A multiplex PCR was run with 60 Vbeta primers and 13 Jbeta primers. The data were produced by immunoSEQ multiplex PCR, yet TCRdb's version contains in-frame clones alone and is incomplete. The repertoire holds 60,000 to 75,000 clones, with around 73% as singletons. The V gene is TRBV9, the J gene TRBJ2-3; 8 nucleotides match TRBD2. The sample comprised PBMCs. This sequence was found in a man aged 50-59 years in good health and CMV-seronegative. The CDR3 sequence: CASRTSLAGGDTQYF. In nucleotides, the CDR3 is TGTGCCAGCAGGACCTCGCTAGCGGGTGGTGATACGCAGTATTTT.